The 16 T cell receptor beta chains given below trace back to one sample, sequenced in a study of blood T cells in healthy people across ages. A second roughly 6 to 11 cycle PCR used barcoded and J-beta primers. Using its own MiXCR run on the 5' RACE reads, TCRdb lists one record per CDR3 protein. The sample holds about 1 million distinct CDR3 sequences, around 43% seen once. What was sequenced was blood. These receptors all stem from a woman aged 55 to 70 in good health.

The rearrangement joins TRBV20-1 to TRBJ2-1; 15 bases fit TRBD2. V gave up 6 bases and J gave up 6 bases; unmatched junction bases: 15. This CDR3 region has 18 residues. Germline V gene data show CDR1 as DFQATT and CDR2 as SNEGSKA (reference sequence). CDR3: CSAIRTSGRAEVTNEQFF. As DNA, the CDR3 is TGCAGTGCCATCCGGACTAGCGGGAGGGCCGAAGTTACCAATGAGCAGTTCTTC.

The chain couples TRBV14 to TRBJ2-2; 9 nucleotides line up with TRBD1. Germline values: CDR1 SGHDN, CDR2 FVKESK. With V trimmed by 6 bases and J by 3 bases, 8 bases remained unmatched. CDR3 length: 16 amino acids. This CDR3 reads CASRPSGTGHTGELFF. The CDR3, as DNA: TGTGCCAGCAGGCCCTCCGGGACAGGGCACACCGGGGAGCTGTTTTTT.

About this clonotype: This may be a read error: a much more frequent sequence differs by one nucleotide. The J gene is TRBJ1-6, the V gene TRBV7-6; D not resolved. The CDR3 runs 13 residues. V was cut by 1 base and J by 5 bases, with 3 bases left in between. From germline, CDR1 is SGHVS and CDR2 FNYEAQ. The DNA of the CDR3 is TGTGCCAGCAGCTTAGAGGATAATTCACCCCTCCACTTT. It yields the protein CASSLEDNSPLHF.

This clonotype was found many times. The chain combines TRBV3-1 with TRBJ2-7; D remains ambiguous. The V gene lost 0 bases and the J gene lost 6 bases, with 3 bases spanning the gap. Germline CDR1 and CDR2: LGHDT and YNNKEL (reference sequence). There are 11 residues in the CDR3. The CDR3 loop is CASSQDREQYF. The CDR3 DNA reads TGTGCCAGCAGCCAAGATCGCGAGCAGTACTTC.

The rearrangement links TRBV19 to TRBJ2-1, with D unresolved. The CDR3 spans 15 residues. The germline gives CDR1 LNHDA, CDR2 SQIVND (reference sequence). V lost 1 base, J lost 2 bases, and 9 bases lay in between. The CDR3 DNA sequence: TGTGCCAGTAGTATAGCTGTAGCAGCCTACAATGAGCAGTTCTTC. Protein: CASSIAVAAYNEQFF.

The chain has TRBV20-1 and TRBJ2-1, with D unclear. This CDR3 region has 13 residues. Per the germline V gene, CDR1 is DFQATT and CDR2 is SNEGSKA (reference sequence). V lost 1 base to trimming and J lost 8 bases, with 12 bases between them. The CDR3 DNA follows: TGCAGTGCTAGAGGTCTACGGGTGGATGAGCAGTTCTTC. Translation gives CSARGLRVDEQFF.

The DNA for the CDR3 is TGTGCCAGCAGTTTAGCCGGGACAGGGGGCAACACAGATACGCAGTATTTT. Translated, it gives CASSLAGTGGNTDTQYF. The chain carries TRBV28 and TRBJ2-3; 12 bases map to TRBD1. The CDR3 is 17 residues long. The V segment lost 2 bases and the J segment 2 bases; nucleotides outside the gene matches: 5. The germline V gene has CDR1 MDHEN and CDR2 SYDVKM.

This chain links TRBV5-1 with TRBJ1-1; tentative D call: TRBD1 (6 bases). V gave up 1 base and J gave up 3 bases, with 19 bases separating them. The CDR3 is 17 residues long. Germline CDR1 reads SGHRS; CDR2 reads YFSETQ. The CDR3, as DNA: TGCGCCAGCAGCTTGCCCGCCTTACAGGGCACGGACACTGAAGCTTTCTTT. This translates into CASSLPALQGTDTEAFF. Filled out from reference TRBV5-1 and TRBJ1-1, the complete variable domain reads KAGVTQTPRYLIKTRGQQVTLSCSPISGHRSVSWYQQTPGQGLQFLFEYFSETQRNKGNFPGRFSGRQFSNSRSEMNVSTLELGDSALYLCASSLPALQGTDTEAFFGQGTRLTVV.

The chain carries TRBV20-1 and TRBJ2-5; D not certain. Germline loops: CDR1 DFQATT, CDR2 SNEGSKA (reference sequence). Between the trimmed V and J ends, which lost 0 bases and 2 bases, there was a span of 16 bases. This CDR3 comprises 16 residues. The CDR3 coding sequence is TGCAGTGCTAGAGAGCCCCCCACAGCTTATCAAGAGACCCAGTACTTC. This translates into CSAREPPTAYQETQYF.

The chain is built from TRBV20-1 and TRBJ2-7, with 9 bases matching TRBD2. V shed 6 bases and J 2 bases; nucleotides not matched to a gene: 8. The CDR3 covers 14 residues. Germline V gives CDR1 DFQATT, CDR2 SNEGSKA (reference sequence). CDR3 region: CSAKRLADTYEQYF. For the CDR3, the DNA is TGCAGTGCCAAGAGACTAGCGGATACCTACGAGCAGTACTTC.

This clonotype appeared once. A read error may produce the germline difference seen at one junction end. The chain carries TRBV7-9 and TRBJ1-2; D is unclear. The germline V gene encodes CDR1 SEHNR and CDR2 FQNEAQ (reference sequence). CDR3 length equals 13 residues. The CDR3 sequence is CAGSSGPVSGYTF. CDR3 in DNA: TGTGCCGGCAGCTCCGGGCCCGTTAGTGGCTACACCTTC.

The chain carries TRBV7-2 and TRBJ2-5; 9 bases map to TRBD2. This CDR3 is built from 16 residues. V shed 6 bases and J 1 base; nucleotides not matched to a gene: 9. In germline, CDR1 is SGHTA, CDR2 FQGNSA. This CDR3 reads CASSFERGAIQETQYF. As DNA, the CDR3 is TGTGCCAGCAGTTTTGAGCGGGGGGCTATCCAAGAGACCCAGTACTTC.

The CDR3 sequence is CSGLLAGVMDTQYF. As DNA, the CDR3 is TGCAGTGGACTGCTAGCGGGAGTAATGGATACGCAGTATTTT. V gene TRBV20-1 combines with J gene TRBJ2-3; 10 positions match TRBD2. This CDR3 is 14 amino acids long. The germline CDR1 and CDR2 sequences are DFQATT and SNEGSKA (reference sequence). V dropped 7 bases and J dropped 6; count of bases not matched to a gene: 10.

The chain has TRBV28 and TRBJ1-5; D gene unclear. Germline CDR1 reads MDHEN; CDR2 reads SYDVKM. The CDR3 loop spans 13 amino acids. The CDR3: CAGGKNSNQPQHF. CDR3 sequence (DNA): TGTGCGGGAGGGAAGAATAGCAATCAGCCCCAGCATTTT.

This clonotype was seen more than once but under ten times. The chain links TRBV6-6 to TRBJ2-3; TRBD2 matches 8 bases. This CDR3 spans 17 amino acids. V shed 2 bases and J 3 bases; nucleotides not matched to a gene: 10. Germline lookup yields CDR1 MNHNY and CDR2 SVGAGI (reference sequence). The chain's CDR3 is CASSYRAGRVRTDTQYF. CDR3 bases: TGTGCCAGCAGTTACCGGGCCGGGAGGGTACGAACAGATACGCAGTATTTT.

DNA of the CDR3: TGCAGTGCCCCCACAGTCAACAGGCGACACTCCTACAATGAGCAGTTCTTC. This translates into CSAPTVNRRHSYNEQFF. This sequence joins TRBV20-1 and TRBJ2-1, with a tentative D call TRBD1 (5 bases). The CDR3 contains 17 residues. Germline V CDR1 and CDR2: DFQATT, SNEGSKA (reference sequence). Trimming took 6 bases from V and 0 from J, leaving 21 bases between them.